These 21 T cell receptor beta chains originate from one sample sequenced in a study of blood T cell repertoires in COVID-19. Profiling relied on immunoSEQ multiplex PCR, and the TCRdb table lists in-frame clones only, not all of them. The table shows about 98,000 clones, with approximately 78% occurring only once. Input material: peripheral blood. Receptors originate from a man between 60 and 75 years old with active or convalescent COVID-19.

The rearrangement links TRBV3-1 (or the pseudogene TRBV3-2) to TRBJ2-7, with 10 bases lining up with TRBD1. V dropped 5 bases and J dropped 4; count of bases not matched to a gene: 11. This CDR3 comprises 16 residues. Germline V lookup: CDR1 LGHDT, CDR2 YNNKEL (reference sequence). The CDR3 nucleotides are TGTGCCAGCAGCACCACCCCGGGACAGGGGTCGTACGAGCAGTACTTC. It is translated as CASSTTPGQGSYEQYF.

The chain couples TRBV5-1 to TRBJ2-1; 8 nucleotides line up with TRBD2. J gave up 2 bases and V 1 base, and 5 bases lay outside the gene matches. This CDR3 region has 16 residues. Germline CDR1 is SGHRS and CDR2 is YFSETQ. The DNA of the CDR3 is TGCGCCAGCAGCTTGACGAGCGGGAGAACCTACAATGAGCAGTTCTTC. Translating gives CASSLTSGRTYNEQFF.

The chain couples TRBV28 to TRBJ1-1, with D possibly being TRBD1 (6 bases). This CDR3 comprises 18 residues. Germline CDR1 reads MDHEN; CDR2 reads SYDVKM. Trimming took 7 bases from V and 1 from J, leaving 25 bases between them. CDR3 sequence (DNA): TGTGCCAGCACCTCCACCTACGGGTCGGGGGGGCGGAACACTGAAGCTTTCTTT. It yields the protein CASTSTYGSGGRNTEAFF.

The chain is built from TRBV28 and TRBJ2-1, with TRBD2 identical over 13 bases. J lost 7 bases, V lost 5 bases, and 5 bases had no gene match. The CDR3 runs to 15 residues. Germline CDR1 is MDHEN and CDR2 is SYDVKM. CDR3 sequence: CASSLGLAGENEQFF. In DNA form, the CDR3 reads TGTGCCAGCAGTCTCGGACTAGCGGGAGAGAATGAGCAGTTCTTC. Combining the CDR3 with reference TRBV28 and TRBJ2-1 gives the whole variable domain DVKVTQSSRYLVKRTGEKVFLECVQDMDHENMFWYRQDPGLGLRLIYFSYDVKMKEKGDIPEGYSVSREKKERFSLILESASTNQTSMYLCASSLGLAGENEQFFGPGTRLTVL.

This clone turned up a few times. This chain connects TRBV24-1 to TRBJ2-3, with TRBD1 identical over 7 bases. V shed 3 bases and J 2 bases; nucleotides not matched to a gene: 4. CDR1 and CDR2 from the germline V gene are KGHDR and SFDVKD. The CDR3 runs 15 residues. CDR3: CATSDRTGNTDTQYF. The CDR3 nucleotides are TGTGCCACCAGTGATAGGACAGGAAACACAGATACGCAGTATTTT.

The chain couples TRBV11-2 to TRBJ2-7; possibly TRBD2 for D (6 bases). Trimming left V 5 bases short and J 4 bases short, with 15 bases between. The CDR3 extends over 14 amino acids. The germline V gene encodes CDR1 SGHAT and CDR2 FQNNGV. The CDR3 DNA reads TGTGCCAGCAGCCCTACTAGCAGGTATTACGAGCAGTACTTC. This codes for CASSPTSRYYEQYF.

The CDR3 loop reads CASSLTGPGEQFF. In nucleotides, the CDR3 is TGTGCCAGCAGCTTAACGGGGCCCGGTGAGCAGTTCTTC. The chain couples TRBV7-3 to TRBJ2-1; possibly TRBD1 for D (5 bases). This CDR3 is built from 13 residues. CDR1 is SGHTA, CDR2 FQGTGA, per germline. The V end lost 0 bases, the J end lost 9 bases, and 9 bases lay between the germline ends.

The chain uses TRBV7-9 and TRBJ2-1; 7 bases are a match to TRBD1. The V gene's germline CDR1 is SEHNR and CDR2 FQNEAQ (reference sequence). The CDR3 totals 14 residues. Trimming at V came to 5 bases and at J to 8 bases, leaving 9 bases not matched to a gene. In nucleotides, the CDR3 is TGTGCCAGCAGCCTACGGGACAGAAGTCATGAGCAGTTCTTC. It encodes CASSLRDRSHEQFF.

The chain recombines TRBV7-6 with TRBJ2-5; D may be TRBD2 (5 bases). This CDR3 region has 14 residues. CDR1 and CDR2 from the germline V gene are SGHVS and FNYEAQ. The V gene lost 1 base and the J gene lost 5 bases, with 11 bases spanning the gap. DNA for the CDR3: TGTGCCAGCAGCTTAGGGGAGCTTGGGGAGACCCAGTACTTC. It translates to CASSLGELGETQYF.

The CDR3 sequence is CASRESNEKLFF. The CDR3 bases are TGTGCCAGCAGGGAGTCTAATGAAAAACTGTTTTTT. The V and J genes are TRBV28 and TRBJ1-4; D is undetermined. Germline CDR1 MDHEN, CDR2 SYDVKM. Deletions cut 6 bases from V and 3 bases from J, with 5 bases between. This CDR3 region has 12 residues. Full variable domain (outside the CDR3, taken from reference TRBV28 and TRBJ1-4): DVKVTQSSRYLVKRTGEKVFLECVQDMDHENMFWYRQDPGLGLRLIYFSYDVKMKEKGDIPEGYSVSREKKERFSLILESASTNQTSMYLCASRESNEKLFFGSGTQLSVL.

The CDR3 DNA reads TGTGCCAGCAGTACAGGGAGAGAGACCCAGTACTTC. As protein: CASSTGRETQYF. The chain joins TRBV28 to TRBJ2-5, with TRBD1 as a possible D gene (6 bases). The CDR3 extends over 12 amino acids. Germline CDR1 reads MDHEN; CDR2 reads SYDVKM. V was trimmed by 5 bases and J by 4 bases, leaving 8 bases between them. The whole variable domain, filled in from reference TRBV28 and TRBJ2-5, reads DVKVTQSSRYLVKRTGEKVFLECVQDMDHENMFWYRQDPGLGLRLIYFSYDVKMKEKGDIPEGYSVSREKKERFSLILESASTNQTSMYLCASSTGRETQYFGPGTRLLVL.

The V call is TRBV27, the J call TRBJ1-1; 9 bases fit TRBD1. CDR1 is MNHEY and CDR2 is SMNVEV in the germline V gene (reference sequence). V shed 3 bases, J shed 5 bases, and the junction held 7 bases outside the gene matches. The CDR3 length is 15 residues. Here the CDR3 reads CASSFALQGATEAFF. The CDR3 DNA follows: TGTGCCAGCAGTTTTGCCCTACAGGGGGCTACTGAAGCTTTCTTT.

This clone was found once. V gene TRBV5-6 combines with J gene TRBJ2-5; 7 bases map to TRBD2. The CDR3 spans 13 residues. V lost 7 bases and J lost 4; bases outside the gene matches: 7. CDR1 and CDR2 from the germline V gene are SGHDT and YYEEEE. CDR3 sequence (DNA): TGTGCCAGCCACAGGCGGGGGACAGAGACCCAGTACTTC. Residues: CASHRRGTETQYF.

This chain joins TRBV4-1 and TRBJ1-1; D is perhaps TRBD1 (6 bases). The ends were cut back, 4 bases at V and 7 bases at J, with 25 bases in the middle. The germline V gene encodes CDR1 MGHRA and CDR2 YSYEKL. This CDR3 comprises 17 residues. The CDR3 protein is CASSPTRTAIPTGEAFF. In nucleotides, the CDR3 is TGCGCCAGCAGCCCGACCCGGACAGCTATCCCTACGGGTGAAGCTTTCTTT.

The chain carries TRBV5-4 and TRBJ2-6; unclear D gene. The length of the CDR3 is 15 residues. V lost 6 bases, J lost 4 bases, and 14 bases lay in between. Looked up from germline, CDR1 is SGHNT and CDR2 is YYREEE (reference sequence). The CDR3 DNA reads as TGTGCCAGCAAACGTGGCGGTCCCGGGGCCAACGTCCTGACTTTC. Amino acids: CASKRGGPGANVLTF.

V usage is TRBV9 and J usage is TRBJ2-6; D unresolved. Between the trimmed V and J ends, which lost 0 bases and 0 bases, there was a span of 7 bases. CDR1 is SGDLS, CDR2 YYNGEE, per germline. The CDR3 has 16 residues. CDR3 sequence (DNA): TGTGCCAGCAGCGTAGTGGTGGCCTCTGGGGCCAACGTCCTGACTTTC. It codes for CASSVVVASGANVLTF.

This sequence joins TRBV28 and TRBJ2-1; D gene uncertain. Trimming removed 7 bases at V and 0 bases at J, with 7 bases between. This CDR3 is built from 13 residues. Germline CDR1 and CDR2: MDHEN and SYDVKM. The CDR3 coding sequence is TGTGCCAGCACTCTGAGCTCCTACAATGAGCAGTTCTTC. This translates into CASTLSSYNEQFF. The full variable domain, its missing parts supplied by reference TRBV28 and TRBJ2-1, is DVKVTQSSRYLVKRTGEKVFLECVQDMDHENMFWYRQDPGLGLRLIYFSYDVKMKEKGDIPEGYSVSREKKERFSLILESASTNQTSMYLCASTLSSYNEQFFGPGTRLTVL.

The CDR3 nucleotides are TGTGCCAGCTCAAACCGGGACTCTTACAATGAGCAGTTCTTC. Amino acid sequence: CASSNRDSYNEQFF. The V call is TRBV18, the J call TRBJ2-1, with a possible D match to TRBD2 (6 bases). The V gene lost 5 bases and the J gene lost 4 bases, with 12 bases spanning the gap. The CDR3 is 14 residues long. Germline V gene lookup returns CDR1 KGHSH and CDR2 LQKENI.

The sample holds a few counts of this clone. The gene calls are TRBV5-1 and TRBJ1-5; TRBD1 is a possible D gene (5 bases). Trimming left V 4 bases short and J 5 bases short, with 13 bases between. Germline CDR1 SGHRS, CDR2 YFSETQ. This CDR3 has 14 amino acids. The CDR3 bases are TGCGCCAGCAGCCCATTAAGCAGGGATCAGCCCCAGCATTTT. It codes for CASSPLSRDQPQHF. The entire variable domain, with the rest obtained from reference TRBV5-1 and TRBJ1-5, is as follows: KAGVTQTPRYLIKTRGQQVTLSCSPISGHRSVSWYQQTPGQGLQFLFEYFSETQRNKGNFPGRFSGRQFSNSRSEMNVSTLELGDSALYLCASSPLSRDQPQHFGDGTRLSIL.

The rearrangement uses TRBV7-2 and TRBJ2-5; possible D gene TRBD1, 6 bases. The CDR3 covers 15 residues. V shed 3 bases and J shed 4 bases, with 15 bases lying between them. Germline V gene data show CDR1 as SGHTA and CDR2 as FQGNSA. This CDR3 reads CASSFPRLQGETQYF. The CDR3 bases are TGTGCCAGCAGCTTTCCGAGGCTACAGGGAGAGACCCAGTACTTC.

The V call is TRBV6-5, the J call TRBJ1-2; the D gene is possibly TRBD1 (6 bases). V was pared by 0 bases and J by 2 bases, with 13 bases between. CDR1 and CDR2 (germline): MNHEY, SVGAGI. The CDR3 loop spans 16 amino acids. The CDR3 DNA sequence: TGTGCCAGCAGTTACTCAAGGGCAGGGGCGAACTATGGCTACACCTTC. This codes for CASSYSRAGANYGYTF.